This TCR beta chain came from a study of graft-versus-host responses after intestinal transplantation. About this clone: Its cognate antigen is unknown.

The CDR3 totals 16 residues. The V and J ends lost 0 bases and 1 base, in that order; junction bases with no gene match: 1. The germline gives CDR1 LGHNA, CDR2 YNFKEQ. This table comes from immunoSEQ multiplex PCR, and its TCRdb copy is limited to in-frame clones, with some not included. This table has 84,000 or so clones, roughly 87% appearing once. Study-level results: The recipient marrow held GvH clones, and some of them showed up first in ileum or blood.

This specimen consisted of unstimulated CD8+ T cells sorted from spleen or lymph node cells, obtained before transplant. V and J are TRBV4-2 and TRBJ2-3, with 10 bases matching TRBD2. The receptor was isolated from a human donor who was the organ donor for an intestinal transplant. For the CDR3, the DNA is TGTGCCAGCAGCCAAGATCTAGCGGGGGGCACAGATACGCAGTATTTT. It specifies CASSQDLAGGTDTQYF.